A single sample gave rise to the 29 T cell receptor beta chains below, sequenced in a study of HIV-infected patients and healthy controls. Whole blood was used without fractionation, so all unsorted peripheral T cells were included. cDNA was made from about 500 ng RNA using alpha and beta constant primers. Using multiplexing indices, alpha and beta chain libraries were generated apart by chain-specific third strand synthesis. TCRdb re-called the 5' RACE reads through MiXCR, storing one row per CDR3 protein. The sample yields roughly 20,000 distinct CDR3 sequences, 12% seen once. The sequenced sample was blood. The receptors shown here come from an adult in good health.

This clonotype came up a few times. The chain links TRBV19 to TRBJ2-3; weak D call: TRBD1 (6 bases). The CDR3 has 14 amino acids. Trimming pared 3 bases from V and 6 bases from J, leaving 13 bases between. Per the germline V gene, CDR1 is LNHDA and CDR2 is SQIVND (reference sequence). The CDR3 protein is CASSIGQLLDTQYF. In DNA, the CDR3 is TGTGCCAGTAGTATTGGACAGCTTTTGGATACGCAGTATTTT.

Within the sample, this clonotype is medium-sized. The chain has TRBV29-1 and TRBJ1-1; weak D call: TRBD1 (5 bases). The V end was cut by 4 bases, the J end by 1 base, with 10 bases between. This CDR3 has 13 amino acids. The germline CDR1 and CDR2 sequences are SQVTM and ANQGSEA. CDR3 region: CSVGEGSNTEAFF. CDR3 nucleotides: TGCAGCGTTGGGGAGGGGTCGAACACTGAAGCTTTCTTT.

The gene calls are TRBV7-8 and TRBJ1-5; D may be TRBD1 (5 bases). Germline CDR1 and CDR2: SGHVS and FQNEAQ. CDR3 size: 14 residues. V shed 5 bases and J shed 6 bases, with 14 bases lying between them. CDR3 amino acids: CASSVSGLVQPQHF. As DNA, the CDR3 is TGTGCCAGCAGCGTTTCAGGGTTGGTTCAGCCCCAGCATTTT.

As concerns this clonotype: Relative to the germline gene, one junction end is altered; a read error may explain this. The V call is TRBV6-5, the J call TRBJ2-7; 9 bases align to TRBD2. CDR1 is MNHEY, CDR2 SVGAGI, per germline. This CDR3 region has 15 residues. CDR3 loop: CASSLWGTSSYERYF. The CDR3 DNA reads TGTGCCAGCAGTTTATGGGGGACTAGCTCCTACGAGCGGTACTTC.

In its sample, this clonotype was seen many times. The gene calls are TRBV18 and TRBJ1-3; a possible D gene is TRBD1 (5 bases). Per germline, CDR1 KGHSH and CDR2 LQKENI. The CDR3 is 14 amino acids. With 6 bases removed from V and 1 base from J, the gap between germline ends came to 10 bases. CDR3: CASSSTESGNTIYF. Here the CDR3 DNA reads TGTGCCAGCTCTTCGACAGAATCTGGAAACACCATATATTTT.

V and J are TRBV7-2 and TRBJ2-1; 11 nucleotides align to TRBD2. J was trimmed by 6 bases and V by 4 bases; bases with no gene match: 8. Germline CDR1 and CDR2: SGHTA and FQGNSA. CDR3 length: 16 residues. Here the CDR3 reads CASSSQSLAGGNEQFF. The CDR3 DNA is TGTGCCAGCAGCTCCCAATCCCTAGCGGGGGGCAATGAGCAGTTCTTC.

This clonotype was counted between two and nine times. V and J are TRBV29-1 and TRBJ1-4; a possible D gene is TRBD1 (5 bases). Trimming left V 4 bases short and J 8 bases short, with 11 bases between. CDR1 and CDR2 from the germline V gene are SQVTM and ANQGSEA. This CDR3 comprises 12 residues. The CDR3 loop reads CSVGQGREKLFF. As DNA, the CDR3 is TGCAGCGTTGGCCAGGGACGGGAAAAACTGTTTTTT. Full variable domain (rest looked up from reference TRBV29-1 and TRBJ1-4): SAVISQKPSRDICQRGTSLTIQCQVDSQVTMMFWYRQQPGQSLTLIATANQGSEATYESGFVIDKFPISRPNLTFSTLTVSNMSPEDSSIYLCSVGQGREKLFFGSGTQLSVL.

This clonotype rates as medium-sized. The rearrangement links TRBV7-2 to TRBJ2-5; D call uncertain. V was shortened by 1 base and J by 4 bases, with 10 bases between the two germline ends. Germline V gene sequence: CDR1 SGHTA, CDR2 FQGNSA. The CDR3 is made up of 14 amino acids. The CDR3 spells CASSLGAGVETQYF. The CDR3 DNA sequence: TGTGCCAGCAGCTTAGGGGCAGGTGTAGAGACCCAGTACTTC. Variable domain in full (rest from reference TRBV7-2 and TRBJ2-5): GAGVSQSPSNKVTEKGKDVELRCDPISGHTALYWYRQSLGQGLEFLIYFQGNSAPDKSGLPSDRFSAERTGGSVSTLTIQRTQQEDSAVYLCASSLGAGVETQYFGPGTRLLVL.

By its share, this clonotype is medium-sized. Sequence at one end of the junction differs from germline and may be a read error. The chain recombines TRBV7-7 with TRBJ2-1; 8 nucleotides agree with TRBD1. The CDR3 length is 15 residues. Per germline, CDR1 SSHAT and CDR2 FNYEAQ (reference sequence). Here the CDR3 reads CASSLRTGQVNEQFF. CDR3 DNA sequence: TGTGCTAGCAGCCTCCGGACAGGGCAGGTCAATGAGCAGTTCTTC.

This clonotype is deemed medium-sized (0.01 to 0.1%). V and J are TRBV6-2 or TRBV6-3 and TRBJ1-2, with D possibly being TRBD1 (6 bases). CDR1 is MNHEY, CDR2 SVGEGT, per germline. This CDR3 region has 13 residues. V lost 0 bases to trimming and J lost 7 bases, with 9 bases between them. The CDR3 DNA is TGTGCCAGCAGTTACTCACAGGGCGGTGGCTACACCTTC. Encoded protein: CASSYSQGGGYTF.

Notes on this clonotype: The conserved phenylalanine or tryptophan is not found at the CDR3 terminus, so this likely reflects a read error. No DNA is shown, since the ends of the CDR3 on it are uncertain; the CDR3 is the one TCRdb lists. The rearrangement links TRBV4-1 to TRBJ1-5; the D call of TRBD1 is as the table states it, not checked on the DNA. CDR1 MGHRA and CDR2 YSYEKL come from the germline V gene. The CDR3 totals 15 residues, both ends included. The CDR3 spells CASSQAGQGQKPQQG.

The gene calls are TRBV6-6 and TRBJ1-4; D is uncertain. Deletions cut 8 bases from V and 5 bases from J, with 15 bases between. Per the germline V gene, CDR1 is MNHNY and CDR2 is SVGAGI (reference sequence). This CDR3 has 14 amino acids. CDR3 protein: CASHENTPNEKLFF. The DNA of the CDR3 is TGTGCCAGCCACGAGAACACCCCAAATGAAAAACTGTTTTTT.

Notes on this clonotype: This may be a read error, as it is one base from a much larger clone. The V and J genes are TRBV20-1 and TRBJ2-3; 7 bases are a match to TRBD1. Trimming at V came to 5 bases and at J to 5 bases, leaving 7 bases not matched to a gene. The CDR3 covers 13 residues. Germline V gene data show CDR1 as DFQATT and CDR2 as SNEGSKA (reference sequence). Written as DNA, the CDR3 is TGCAGTGCTGTCCAGGGGGTCATAGATACGCAGTATTTT. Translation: CSAVQGVIDTQYF.

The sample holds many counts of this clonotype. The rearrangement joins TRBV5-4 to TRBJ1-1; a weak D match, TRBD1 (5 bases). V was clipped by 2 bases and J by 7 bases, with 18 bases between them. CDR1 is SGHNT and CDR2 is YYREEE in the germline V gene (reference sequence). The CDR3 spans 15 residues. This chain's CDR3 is CASSFFSSSRGEAFF. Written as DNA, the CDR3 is TGTGCCAGCAGCTTTTTTTCGAGCTCGAGGGGTGAAGCTTTCTTT.

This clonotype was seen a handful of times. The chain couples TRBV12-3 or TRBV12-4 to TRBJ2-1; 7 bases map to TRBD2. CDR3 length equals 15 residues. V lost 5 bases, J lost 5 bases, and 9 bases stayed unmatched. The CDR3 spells CASSPFGGTHNEQFF. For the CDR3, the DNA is TGTGCCAGCAGTCCTTTCGGGGGGACCCACAATGAGCAGTTCTTC.

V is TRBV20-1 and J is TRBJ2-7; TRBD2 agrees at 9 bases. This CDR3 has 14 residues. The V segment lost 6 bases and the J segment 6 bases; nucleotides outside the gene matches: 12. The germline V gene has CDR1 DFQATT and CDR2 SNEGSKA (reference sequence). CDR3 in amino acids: CSARGGLAILEQYF. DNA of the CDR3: TGCAGTGCCCGGGGGGGACTAGCTATTCTCGAGCAGTACTTC.

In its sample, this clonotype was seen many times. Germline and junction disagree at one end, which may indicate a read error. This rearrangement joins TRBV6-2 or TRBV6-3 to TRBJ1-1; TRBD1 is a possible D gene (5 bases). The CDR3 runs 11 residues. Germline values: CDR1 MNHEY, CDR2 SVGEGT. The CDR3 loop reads CASSYEGKRVF. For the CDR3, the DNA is TGTGCCAGCAGTTACGAGGGGAAAAGGGTCTTT.

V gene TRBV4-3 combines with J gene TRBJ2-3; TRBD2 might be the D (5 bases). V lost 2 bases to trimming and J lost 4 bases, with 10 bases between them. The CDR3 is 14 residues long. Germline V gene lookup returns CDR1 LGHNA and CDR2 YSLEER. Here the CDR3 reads CASSQWRSADTQYF. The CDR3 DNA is TGCGCCAGCAGCCAATGGCGTAGCGCAGATACGCAGTATTTT.

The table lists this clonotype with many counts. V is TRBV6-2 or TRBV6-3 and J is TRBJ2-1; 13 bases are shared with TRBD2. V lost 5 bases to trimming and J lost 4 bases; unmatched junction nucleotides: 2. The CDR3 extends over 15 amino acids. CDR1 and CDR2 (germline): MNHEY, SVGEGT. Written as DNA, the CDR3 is TGTGCCAGCAGTATACTAGCGGGGGGGTACAATGAGCAGTTCTTC. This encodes CASSILAGGYNEQFF.

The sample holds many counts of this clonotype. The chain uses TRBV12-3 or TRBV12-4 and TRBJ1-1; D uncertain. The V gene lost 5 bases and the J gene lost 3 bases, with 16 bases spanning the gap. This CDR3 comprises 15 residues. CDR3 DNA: TGTGCCAGCAGTGGGGTCGCGAAACATTACACTGAAGCTTTCTTT. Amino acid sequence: CASSGVAKHYTEAFF.

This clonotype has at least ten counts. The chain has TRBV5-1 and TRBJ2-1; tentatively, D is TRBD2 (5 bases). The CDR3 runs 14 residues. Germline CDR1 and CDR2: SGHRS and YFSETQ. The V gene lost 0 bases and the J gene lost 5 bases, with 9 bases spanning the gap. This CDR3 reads CASSLGEPDNEQFF. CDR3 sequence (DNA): TGCGCCAGCAGCTTGGGGGAGCCAGACAATGAGCAGTTCTTC.

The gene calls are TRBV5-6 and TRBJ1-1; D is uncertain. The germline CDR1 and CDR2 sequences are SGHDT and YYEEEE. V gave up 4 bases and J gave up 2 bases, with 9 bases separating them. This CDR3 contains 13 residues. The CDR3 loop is CASSLGFNTEAFF. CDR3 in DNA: TGTGCCAGCAGCCTGGGATTCAACACTGAAGCTTTCTTT. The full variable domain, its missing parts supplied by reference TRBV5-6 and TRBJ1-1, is DAGVTQSPTHLIKTRGQQVTLRCSPKSGHDTVSWYQQALGQGPQFIFQYYEEEERQRGNFPDRFSGHQFPNYSSELNVNALLLGDSALYLCASSLGFNTEAFFGQGTRLTVV.

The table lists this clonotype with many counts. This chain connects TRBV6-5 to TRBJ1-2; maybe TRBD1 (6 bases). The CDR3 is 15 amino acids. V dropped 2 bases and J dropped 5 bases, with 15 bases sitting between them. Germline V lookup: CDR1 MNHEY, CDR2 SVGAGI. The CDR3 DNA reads TGTGCCAGCAGTTACGGGGGGGCCTCCTCATATGGCTACACCTTC. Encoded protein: CASSYGGASSYGYTF.

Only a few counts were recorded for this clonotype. CDR3 in amino acids: CASSFPGTTYEQYF. The CDR3 bases are TGTGCCAGCAGCTTCCCCGGGACAACCTACGAGCAGTACTTC. This sequence joins TRBV5-6 and TRBJ2-7; a weak D match, TRBD1 (6 bases). The length of the CDR3 is 14 residues. Trimming took off 2 bases at V and 2 bases at J, with 11 bases between the two ends. Germline assignment: CDR1 SGHDT and CDR2 YYEEEE.

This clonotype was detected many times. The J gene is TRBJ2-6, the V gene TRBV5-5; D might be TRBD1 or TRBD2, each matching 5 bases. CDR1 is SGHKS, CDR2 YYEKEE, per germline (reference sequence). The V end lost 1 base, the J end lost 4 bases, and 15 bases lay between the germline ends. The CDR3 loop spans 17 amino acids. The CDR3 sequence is CASSLKIGDPGANVLTF. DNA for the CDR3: TGTGCCAGCAGCTTGAAGATTGGGGACCCCGGGGCCAACGTCCTGACTTTC.

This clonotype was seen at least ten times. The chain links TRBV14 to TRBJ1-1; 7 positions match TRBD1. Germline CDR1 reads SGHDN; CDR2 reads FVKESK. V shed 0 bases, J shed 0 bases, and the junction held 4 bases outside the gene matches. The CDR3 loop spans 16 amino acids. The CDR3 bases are TGTGCCAGCAGCCAAGATCTGGGACAGCTGAACACTGAAGCTTTCTTT. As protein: CASSQDLGQLNTEAFF. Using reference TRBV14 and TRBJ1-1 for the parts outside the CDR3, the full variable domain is EAGVTQFPSHSVIEKGQTVTLRCDPISGHDNLYWYRRVMGKEIKFLLHFVKESKQDESGMPNNRFLAERTGGTYSTLKVQPAELEDSGVYFCASSQDLGQLNTEAFFGQGTRLTVV.

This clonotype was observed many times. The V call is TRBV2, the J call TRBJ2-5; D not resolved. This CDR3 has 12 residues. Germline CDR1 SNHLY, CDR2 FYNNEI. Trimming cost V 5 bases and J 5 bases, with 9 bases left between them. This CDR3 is CASSYYRETQYF. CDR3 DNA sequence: TGTGCCAGCAGTTATTACCGGGAGACCCAGTACTTC. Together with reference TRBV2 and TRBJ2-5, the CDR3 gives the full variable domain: EPEVTQTPSHQVTQMGQEVILRCVPISNHLYFYWYRQILGQKVEFLVSFYNNEISEKSEIFDDQFSVERPDGSNFTLKIRSTKLEDSAMYFCASSYYRETQYFGPGTRLLVL.

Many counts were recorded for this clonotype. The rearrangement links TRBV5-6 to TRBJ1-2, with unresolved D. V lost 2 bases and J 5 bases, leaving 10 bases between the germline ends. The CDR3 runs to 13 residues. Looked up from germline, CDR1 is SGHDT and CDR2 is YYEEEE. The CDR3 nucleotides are TGTGCCAGCAGCTTCAAACATAATTATGGCTACACCTTC. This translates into CASSFKHNYGYTF.

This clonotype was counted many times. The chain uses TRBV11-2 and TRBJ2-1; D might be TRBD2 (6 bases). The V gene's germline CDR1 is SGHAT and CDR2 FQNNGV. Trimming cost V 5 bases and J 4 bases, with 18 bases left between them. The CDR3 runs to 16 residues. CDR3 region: CASSPLGGAHYNEQFF. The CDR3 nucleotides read TGTGCCAGCAGCCCGTTGGGCGGGGCACATTACAATGAGCAGTTCTTC.